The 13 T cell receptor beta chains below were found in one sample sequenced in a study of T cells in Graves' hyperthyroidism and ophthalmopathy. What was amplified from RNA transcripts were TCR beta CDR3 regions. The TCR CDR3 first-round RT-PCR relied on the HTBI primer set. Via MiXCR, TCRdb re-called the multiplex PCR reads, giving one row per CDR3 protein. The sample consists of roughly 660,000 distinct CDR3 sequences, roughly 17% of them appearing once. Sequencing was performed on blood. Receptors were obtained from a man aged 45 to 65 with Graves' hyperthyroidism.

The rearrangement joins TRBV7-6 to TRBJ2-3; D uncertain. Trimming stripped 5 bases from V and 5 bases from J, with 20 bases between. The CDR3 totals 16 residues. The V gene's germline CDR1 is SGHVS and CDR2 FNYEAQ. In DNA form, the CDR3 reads TGTGCCAGCAGCAAAATGACTCATCCCGCACGAGATACGCAGTATTTT. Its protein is CASSKMTHPARDTQYF. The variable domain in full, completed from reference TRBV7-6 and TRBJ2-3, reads GAGVSQSPRYKVTKRGQDVALRCDPISGHVSLYWYRQALGQGPEFLTYFNYEAQQDKSGLPNDRFSAERPEGSISTLTIQRTEQRDSAMYRCASSKMTHPARDTQYFGPGTRLTVL.

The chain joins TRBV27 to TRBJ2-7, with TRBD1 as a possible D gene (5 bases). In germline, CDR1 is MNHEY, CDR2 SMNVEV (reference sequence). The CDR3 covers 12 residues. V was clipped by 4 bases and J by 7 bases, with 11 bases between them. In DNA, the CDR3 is TGTGCCAGCAGTTCCTCTGGGGCAGAGCAGTACTTC. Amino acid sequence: CASSSSGAEQYF.

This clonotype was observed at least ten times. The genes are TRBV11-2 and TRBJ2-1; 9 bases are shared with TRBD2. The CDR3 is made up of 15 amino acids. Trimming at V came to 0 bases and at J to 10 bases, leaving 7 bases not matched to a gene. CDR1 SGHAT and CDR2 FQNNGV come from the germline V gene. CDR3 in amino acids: CASSLDPAGGLEQFF. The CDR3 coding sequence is TGTGCCAGCAGCTTAGATCCAGCGGGAGGTTTGGAGCAGTTCTTC.

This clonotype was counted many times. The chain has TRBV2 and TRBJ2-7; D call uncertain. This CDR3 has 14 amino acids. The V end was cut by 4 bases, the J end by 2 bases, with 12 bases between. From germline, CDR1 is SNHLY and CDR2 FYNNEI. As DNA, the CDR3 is TGTGCCAGCAGTGTCACCGGGCTTCCCTACGAGCAGTACTTC. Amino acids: CASSVTGLPYEQYF.

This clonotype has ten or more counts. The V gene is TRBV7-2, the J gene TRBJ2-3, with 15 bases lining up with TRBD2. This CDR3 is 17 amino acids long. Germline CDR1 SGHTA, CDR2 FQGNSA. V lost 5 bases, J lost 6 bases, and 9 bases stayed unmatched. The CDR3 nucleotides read TGTGCCAGCAGCCCTACCCTGGGACTAGCGGGAGGTGATACGCAGTATTTT. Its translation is CASSPTLGLAGGDTQYF. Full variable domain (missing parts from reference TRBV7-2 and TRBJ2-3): GAGVSQSPSNKVTEKGKDVELRCDPISGHTALYWYRQSLGQGLEFLIYFQGNSAPDKSGLPSDRFSAERTGGSVSTLTIQRTQQEDSAVYLCASSPTLGLAGGDTQYFGPGTRLTVL.

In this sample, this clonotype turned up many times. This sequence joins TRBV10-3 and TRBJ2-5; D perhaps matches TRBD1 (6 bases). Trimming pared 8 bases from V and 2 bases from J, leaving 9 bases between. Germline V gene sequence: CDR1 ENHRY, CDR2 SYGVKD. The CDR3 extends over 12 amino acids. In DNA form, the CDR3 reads TGTGCCATCTCCGACAGGCAAGAGACCCAGTACTTC. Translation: CAISDRQETQYF.

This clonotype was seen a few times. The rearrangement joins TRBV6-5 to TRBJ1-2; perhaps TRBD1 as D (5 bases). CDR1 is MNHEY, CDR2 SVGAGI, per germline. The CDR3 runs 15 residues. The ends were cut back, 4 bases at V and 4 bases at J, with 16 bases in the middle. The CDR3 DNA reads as TGTGCCAGCAGTTCCCGGGAAGCAGGGACCTATGGCTACACCTTC. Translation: CASSSREAGTYGYTF.

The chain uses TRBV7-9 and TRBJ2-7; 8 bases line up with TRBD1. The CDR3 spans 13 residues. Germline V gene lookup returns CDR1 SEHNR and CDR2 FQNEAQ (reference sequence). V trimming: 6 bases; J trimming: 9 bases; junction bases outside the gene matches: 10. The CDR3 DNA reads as TGTGCCAGCAGGTGGGGACAGGATTTAGTGCAGTACTTC. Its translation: CASRWGQDLVQYF.

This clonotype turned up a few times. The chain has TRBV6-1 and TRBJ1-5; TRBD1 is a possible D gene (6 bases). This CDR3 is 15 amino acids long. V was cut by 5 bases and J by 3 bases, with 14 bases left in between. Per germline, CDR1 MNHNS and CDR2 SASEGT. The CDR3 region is CASSRTGLNNQPQHF. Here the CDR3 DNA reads TGTGCCAGCAGTAGAACAGGGCTAAACAATCAGCCCCAGCATTTT.

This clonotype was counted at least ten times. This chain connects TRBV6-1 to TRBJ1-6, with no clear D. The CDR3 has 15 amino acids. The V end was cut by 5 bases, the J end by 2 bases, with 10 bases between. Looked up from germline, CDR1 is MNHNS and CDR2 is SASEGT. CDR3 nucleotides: TGTGCCAGCAGTTTGGAGGAGGCCTATAATTCACCCCTCCACTTT. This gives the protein CASSLEEAYNSPLHF.

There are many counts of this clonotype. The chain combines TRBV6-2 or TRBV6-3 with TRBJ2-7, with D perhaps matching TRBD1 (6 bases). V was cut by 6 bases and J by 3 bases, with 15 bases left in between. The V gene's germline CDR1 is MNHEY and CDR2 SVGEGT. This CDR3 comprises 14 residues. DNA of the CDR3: TGTGCCAGCAGCGAGTTAAGGACAGTCTACGAGCAGTACTTC. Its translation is CASSELRTVYEQYF.

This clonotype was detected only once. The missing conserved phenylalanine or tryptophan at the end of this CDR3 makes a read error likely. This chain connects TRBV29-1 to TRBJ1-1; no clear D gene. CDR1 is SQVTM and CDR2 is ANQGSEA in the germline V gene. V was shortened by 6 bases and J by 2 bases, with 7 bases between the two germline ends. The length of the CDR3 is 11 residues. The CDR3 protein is CSVAHNTEAFL. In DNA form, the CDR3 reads TGCAGCGTCGCACATAACACTGAAGCTTTCTTA.

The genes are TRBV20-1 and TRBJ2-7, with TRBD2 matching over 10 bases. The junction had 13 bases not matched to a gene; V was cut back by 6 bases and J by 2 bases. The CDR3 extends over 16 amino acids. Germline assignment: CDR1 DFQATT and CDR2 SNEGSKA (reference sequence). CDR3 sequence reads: CSASGLAGEYPYEQYF. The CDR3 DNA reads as TGCAGTGCAAGCGGGCTAGCGGGAGAGTATCCCTACGAGCAGTACTTC.